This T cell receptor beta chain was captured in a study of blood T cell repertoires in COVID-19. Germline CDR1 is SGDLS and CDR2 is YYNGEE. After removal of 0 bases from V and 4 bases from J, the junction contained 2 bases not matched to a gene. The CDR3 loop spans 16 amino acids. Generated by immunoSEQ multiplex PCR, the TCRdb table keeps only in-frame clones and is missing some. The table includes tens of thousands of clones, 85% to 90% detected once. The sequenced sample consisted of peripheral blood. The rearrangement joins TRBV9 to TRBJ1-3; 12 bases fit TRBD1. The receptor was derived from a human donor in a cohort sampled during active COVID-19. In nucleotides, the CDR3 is TGTGCCAGCAGCGTAGTTGGGACAGGGGGCGGAAACACCATATATTTT. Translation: CASSVVGTGGGNTIYF.